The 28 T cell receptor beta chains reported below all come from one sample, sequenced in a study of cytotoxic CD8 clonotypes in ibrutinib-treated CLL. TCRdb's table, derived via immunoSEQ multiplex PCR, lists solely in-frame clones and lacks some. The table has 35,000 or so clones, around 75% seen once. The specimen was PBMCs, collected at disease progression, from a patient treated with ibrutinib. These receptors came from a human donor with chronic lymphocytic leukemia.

CDR3 sequence: CASSLRGGQGRYEQYF. The CDR3 DNA follows: TGTGCCAGCAGCTTACGGGGGGGACAGGGACGCTACGAGCAGTACTTC. The J gene is TRBJ2-7, the V gene TRBV7-2; D is possibly TRBD1 (9 bases). CDR1 is SGHTA and CDR2 is FQGNSA in the germline V gene. The CDR3 covers 16 residues. Trimming cost V 2 bases and J 3 bases, with 17 bases left between them.

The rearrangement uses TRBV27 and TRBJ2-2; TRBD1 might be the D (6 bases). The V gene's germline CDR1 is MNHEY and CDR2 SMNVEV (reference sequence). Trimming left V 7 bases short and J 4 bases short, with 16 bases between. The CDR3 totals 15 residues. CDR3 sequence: CASTSTGTGTGELFF. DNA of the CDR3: TGTGCCAGCACCTCGACAGGCACGGGCACCGGGGAGCTGTTTTTT.

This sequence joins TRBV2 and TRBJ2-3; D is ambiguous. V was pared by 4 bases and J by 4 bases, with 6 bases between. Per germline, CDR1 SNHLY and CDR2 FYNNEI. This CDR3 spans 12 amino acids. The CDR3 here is CASSGLADTQYF. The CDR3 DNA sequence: TGTGCCAGCAGTGGGTTGGCAGATACGCAGTATTTT.

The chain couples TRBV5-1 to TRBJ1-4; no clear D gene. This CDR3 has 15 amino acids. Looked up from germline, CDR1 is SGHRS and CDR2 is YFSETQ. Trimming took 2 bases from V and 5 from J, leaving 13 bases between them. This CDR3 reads CASSLNAGLNEKLFF. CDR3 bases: TGCGCCAGCAGCTTAAATGCGGGCCTGAATGAAAAACTGTTTTTT.

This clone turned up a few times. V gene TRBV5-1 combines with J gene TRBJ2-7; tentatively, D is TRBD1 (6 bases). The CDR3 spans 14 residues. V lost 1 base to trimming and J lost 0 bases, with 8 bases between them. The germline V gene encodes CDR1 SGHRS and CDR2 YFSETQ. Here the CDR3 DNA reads TGCGCCAGCAGCTTGAGGGACAACTCCTACGAGCAGTACTTC. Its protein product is CASSLRDNSYEQYF.

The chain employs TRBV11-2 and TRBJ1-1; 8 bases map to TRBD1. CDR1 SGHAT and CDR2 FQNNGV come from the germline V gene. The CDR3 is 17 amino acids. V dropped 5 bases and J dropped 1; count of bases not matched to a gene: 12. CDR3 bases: TGTGCCAGCAGCCCAACTCGACAGGGGCTAAAGAACACTGAAGCTTTCTTT. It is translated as CASSPTRQGLKNTEAFF.

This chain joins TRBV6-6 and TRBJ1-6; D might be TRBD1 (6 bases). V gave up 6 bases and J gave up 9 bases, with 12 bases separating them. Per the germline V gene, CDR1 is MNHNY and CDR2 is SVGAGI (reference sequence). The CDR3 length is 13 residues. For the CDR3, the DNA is TGTGCCAGCAGGCCTCAGGGGAGTTCACCCCTCCACTTT. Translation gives CASRPQGSSPLHF.

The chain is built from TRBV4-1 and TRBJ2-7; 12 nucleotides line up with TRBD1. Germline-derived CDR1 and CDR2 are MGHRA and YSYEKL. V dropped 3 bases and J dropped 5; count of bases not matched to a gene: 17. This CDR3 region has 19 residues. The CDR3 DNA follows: TGCGCCAGCAGCCAGGACGATAGCGGGGCGGGACAGGGGGCTGACGAGCAGTACTTC. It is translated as CASSQDDSGAGQGADEQYF.

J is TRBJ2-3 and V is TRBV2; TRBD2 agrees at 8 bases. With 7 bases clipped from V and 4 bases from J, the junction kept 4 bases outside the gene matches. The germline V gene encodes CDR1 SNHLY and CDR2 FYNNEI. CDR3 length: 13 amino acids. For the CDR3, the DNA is TGTGCCAGCAATCGGGGGGGGGCAGATACGCAGTATTTT. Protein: CASNRGGADTQYF.

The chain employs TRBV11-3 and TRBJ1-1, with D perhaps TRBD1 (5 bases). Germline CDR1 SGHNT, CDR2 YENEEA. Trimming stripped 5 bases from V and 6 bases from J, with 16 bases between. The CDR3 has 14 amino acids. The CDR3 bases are TGTGCCAGCAGCCCTACCGAGGGGAGCGCTGAAGCTTTCTTT. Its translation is CASSPTEGSAEAFF.

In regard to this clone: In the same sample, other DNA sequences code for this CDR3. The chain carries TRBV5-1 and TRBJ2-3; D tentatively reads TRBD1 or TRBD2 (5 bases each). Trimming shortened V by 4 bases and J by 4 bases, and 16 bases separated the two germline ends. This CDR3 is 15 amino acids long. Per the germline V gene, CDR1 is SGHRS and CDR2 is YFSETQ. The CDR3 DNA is TGCGCCAGCAGCCCGGGGCACCTTCGGGCAGATACGCAGTATTTT. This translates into CASSPGHLRADTQYF.

The CDR3 is CASSRGGEQLIAFF. The DNA of the CDR3 is TGTGCCAGCAGTCGTGGGGGAGAACAGCTGATTGCTTTCTTT. The chain couples TRBV27 to TRBJ1-1; D may be TRBD1 (5 bases). Trimming took off 5 bases at V and 11 bases at J, with 21 bases between the two ends. From germline, CDR1 is MNHEY and CDR2 SMNVEV (reference sequence). The CDR3 loop spans 14 amino acids.

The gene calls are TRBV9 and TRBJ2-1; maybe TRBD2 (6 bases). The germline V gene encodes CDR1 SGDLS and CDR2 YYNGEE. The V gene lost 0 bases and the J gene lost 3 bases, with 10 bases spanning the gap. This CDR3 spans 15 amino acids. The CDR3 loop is CASSVDGGDYNEQFF. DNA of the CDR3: TGTGCCAGCAGCGTAGACGGCGGGGACTACAATGAGCAGTTCTTC.

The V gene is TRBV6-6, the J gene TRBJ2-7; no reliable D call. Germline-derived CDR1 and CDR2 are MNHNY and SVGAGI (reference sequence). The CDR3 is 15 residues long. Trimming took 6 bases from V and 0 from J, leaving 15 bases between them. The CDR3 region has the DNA TGTGCCAGCAGCTCCCCCGTGTTAGGCTCCTACGAGCAGTACTTC. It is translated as CASSSPVLGSYEQYF.

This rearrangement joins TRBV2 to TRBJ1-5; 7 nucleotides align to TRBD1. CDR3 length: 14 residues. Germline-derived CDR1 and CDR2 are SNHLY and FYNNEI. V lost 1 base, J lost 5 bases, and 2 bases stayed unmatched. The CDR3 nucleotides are TGTGCCAGCAGTGAAGGGACAGGTTATCAGCCCCAGCATTTT. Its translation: CASSEGTGYQPQHF.

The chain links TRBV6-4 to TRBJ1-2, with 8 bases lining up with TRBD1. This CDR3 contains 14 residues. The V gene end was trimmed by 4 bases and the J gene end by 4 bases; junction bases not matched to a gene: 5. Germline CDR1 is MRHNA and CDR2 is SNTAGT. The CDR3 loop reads CASSGSGGGYGYTF. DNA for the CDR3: TGTGCCAGCAGTGGCTCAGGGGGCGGCTATGGCTACACCTTC.

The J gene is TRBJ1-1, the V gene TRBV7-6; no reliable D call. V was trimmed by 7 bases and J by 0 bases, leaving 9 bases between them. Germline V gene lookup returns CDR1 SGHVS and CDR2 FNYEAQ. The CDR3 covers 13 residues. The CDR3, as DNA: TGTGCCAGCAAGCTCGGAGTGAACACTGAAGCTTTCTTT. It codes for CASKLGVNTEAFF.

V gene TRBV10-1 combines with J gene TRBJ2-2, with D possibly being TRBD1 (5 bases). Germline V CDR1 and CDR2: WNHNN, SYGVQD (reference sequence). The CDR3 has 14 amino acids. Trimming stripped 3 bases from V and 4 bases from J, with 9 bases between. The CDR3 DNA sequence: TGCGCCAGCAGTGAACAGGTGCTCACCGGGGAGCTGTTTTTT. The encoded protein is CASSEQVLTGELFF.

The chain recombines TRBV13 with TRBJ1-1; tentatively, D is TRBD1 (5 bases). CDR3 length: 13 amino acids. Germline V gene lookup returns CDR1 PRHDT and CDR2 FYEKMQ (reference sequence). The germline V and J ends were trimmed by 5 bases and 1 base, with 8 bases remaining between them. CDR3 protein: CASSADRNTEAFF. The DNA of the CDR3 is TGTGCCAGCAGCGCCGACAGGAACACTGAAGCTTTCTTT.

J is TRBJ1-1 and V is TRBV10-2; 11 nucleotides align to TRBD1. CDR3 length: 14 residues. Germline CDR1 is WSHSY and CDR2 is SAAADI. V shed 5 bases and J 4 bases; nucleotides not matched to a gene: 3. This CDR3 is CASSWDRGITEAFF. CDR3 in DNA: TGCGCCAGCAGTTGGGACAGGGGGATCACTGAAGCTTTCTTT.

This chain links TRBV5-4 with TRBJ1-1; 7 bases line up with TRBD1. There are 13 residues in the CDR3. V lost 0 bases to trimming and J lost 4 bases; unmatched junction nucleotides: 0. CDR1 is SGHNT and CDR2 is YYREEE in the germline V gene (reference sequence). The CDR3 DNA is TGTGCCAGCAGCTTGGACAGGGGCACTGAAGCTTTCTTT. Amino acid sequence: CASSLDRGTEAFF.

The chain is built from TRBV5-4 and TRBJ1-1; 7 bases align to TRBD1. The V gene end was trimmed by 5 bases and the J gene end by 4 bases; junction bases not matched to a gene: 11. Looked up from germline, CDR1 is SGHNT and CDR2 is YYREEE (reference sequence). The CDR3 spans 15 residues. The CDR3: CASSPSTGRTTEAFF. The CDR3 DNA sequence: TGTGCCAGCAGTCCATCGACAGGGCGGACCACTGAAGCTTTCTTT.

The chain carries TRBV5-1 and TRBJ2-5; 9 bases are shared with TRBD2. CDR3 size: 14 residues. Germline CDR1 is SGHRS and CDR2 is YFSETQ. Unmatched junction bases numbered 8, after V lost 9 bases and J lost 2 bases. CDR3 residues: CATAGGPGQETQYF. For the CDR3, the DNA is TGCGCCACCGCGGGGGGGCCGGGTCAAGAGACCCAGTACTTC.

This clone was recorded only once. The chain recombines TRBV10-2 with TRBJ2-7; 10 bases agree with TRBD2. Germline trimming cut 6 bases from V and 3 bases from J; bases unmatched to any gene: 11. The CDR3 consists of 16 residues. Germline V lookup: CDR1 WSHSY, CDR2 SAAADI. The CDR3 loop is CASRDLSGGRYYEQYF. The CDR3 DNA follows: TGCGCCAGCAGGGACCTTAGCGGGGGGCGGTACTACGAGCAGTACTTC.

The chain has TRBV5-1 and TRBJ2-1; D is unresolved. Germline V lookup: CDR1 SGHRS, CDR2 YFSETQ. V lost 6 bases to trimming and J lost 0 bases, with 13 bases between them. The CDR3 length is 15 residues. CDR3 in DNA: TGCGCCAGCACCCCGGGCAGCAGCTCCTACAATGAGCAGTTCTTC. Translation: CASTPGSSSYNEQFF.

CDR3 nucleotide sequence: TGTGCCAGCAGTGGCGGACTGGCCAGCCAAGAGACCCAGTACTTC. Translation: CASSGGLASQETQYF. The chain is built from TRBV6-5 and TRBJ2-5; tentative D call: TRBD2 (5 bases). The ends were cut back, 5 bases at V and 1 base at J, with 14 bases in the middle. The CDR3 runs to 15 residues. Germline V CDR1 and CDR2: MNHEY, SVGAGI.

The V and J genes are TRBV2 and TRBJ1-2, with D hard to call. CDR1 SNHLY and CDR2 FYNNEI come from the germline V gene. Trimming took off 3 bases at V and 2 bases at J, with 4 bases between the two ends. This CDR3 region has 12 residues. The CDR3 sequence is CASSDTNYGYTF. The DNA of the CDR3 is TGTGCCAGCAGTGACACCAACTATGGCTACACCTTC.

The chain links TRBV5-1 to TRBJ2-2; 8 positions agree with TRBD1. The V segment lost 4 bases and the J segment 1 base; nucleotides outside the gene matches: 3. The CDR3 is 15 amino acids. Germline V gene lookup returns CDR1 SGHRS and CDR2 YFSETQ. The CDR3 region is CASSQGQGNTGELFF. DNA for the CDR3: TGCGCCAGCAGCCAAGGACAGGGGAACACCGGGGAGCTGTTTTTT.